These T cell receptor beta chains were read from a single sample in a study of beta chain features in type 1 diabetes. The repertoire was sequenced with immunoSEQ multiplex PCR; TCRdb's copy has only in-frame clones and lacks some. This sample has hundreds of thousands of clones, with roughly a sixth found just once. Sequenced: naive CD4+ T cells from blood. The receptors were sampled from a man aged 18 to 30 in good health. Both conserved end residues are part of each CDR3. D genes are given only for firm matches. Some rows have no size entry. The others give once, few or many, or a class for an expanded clone.

cdr3_nt: TGTGCCATCAGTGACCTGGGACAGGGGGACTATGGCTACACCTTC; cdr3_aa: CAISDLGQGDYGYTF; v_call: TRBV10-3; cdr3_length: 15; clone_size: -; d_call: TRBD1; j_call: TRBJ1-2
cdr3_nt: TGTGCCAGCAGTTTGCCCCGACAGGGGGGGATTGACTACGAGCAGTACTTC; cdr3_aa: CASSLPRQGGIDYEQYF; v_call: TRBV27; cdr3_length: 17; clone_size: few; d_call: TRBD1; j_call: TRBJ2-7
cdr3_nt: TGTGCCTGGAGTGTCGGGATGAACTACGAGCAGTACTTC; cdr3_aa: CAWSVGMNYEQYF; v_call: TRBV30; cdr3_length: 13; clone_size: few; d_call: -; j_call: TRBJ2-7
cdr3_nt: TGTGCCAGCTCACTGGGACAGACGTACCAAGAGACCCAGTACTTC; cdr3_aa: CASSLGQTYQETQYF; v_call: TRBV18; cdr3_length: 15; clone_size: -; d_call: TRBD1; j_call: TRBJ2-5
cdr3_nt: TGTGCCAGCAGCCAAGCGCGGTCTAACTATGGCTACACCTTC; cdr3_aa: CASSQARSNYGYTF; v_call: TRBV14; cdr3_length: 14; clone_size: -; d_call: -; j_call: TRBJ1-2
cdr3_nt: TGTGCCAGCAGCTTCCTAACAGGGGGCGGGGAGCAGTACTTC; cdr3_aa: CASSFLTGGGEQYF; v_call: TRBV7-9; cdr3_length: 14; clone_size: -; d_call: TRBD1; j_call: TRBJ2-7
cdr3_nt: TGTGCCAGCAGTTTGCTCGGGGCCCGGTACGAGCAGTACTTC; cdr3_aa: CASSLLGARYEQYF; v_call: TRBV6-6; cdr3_length: 14; clone_size: -; d_call: -; j_call: TRBJ2-7
cdr3_nt: TGTGCCAGCAGCAAAGAAAACAGGGCGAACACCGGGGAGCTGTTTTTT; cdr3_aa: CASSKENRANTGELFF; v_call: TRBV21-1; cdr3_length: 16; clone_size: few; d_call: -; j_call: TRBJ2-2
cdr3_nt: TGTGCCAGCAGCCCGCACGGACTAGCGGGAGGCGGGAATGAGCAGTTCTTC; cdr3_aa: CASSPHGLAGGGNEQFF; v_call: TRBV11-3; cdr3_length: 17; clone_size: -; d_call: TRBD2; j_call: TRBJ2-1
cdr3_nt: TGTGCCAGCAGCCTTCGGACAGGGGGCGCCTATGGCTACACCTTC; cdr3_aa: CASSLRTGGAYGYTF; v_call: TRBV4-2; cdr3_length: 15; clone_size: few; d_call: TRBD1; j_call: TRBJ1-2
cdr3_nt: TGTGCCAGCAGCCAAGATCCGGCTAGCGGGTACAATGAGCAGTTCTTC; cdr3_aa: CASSQDPASGYNEQFF; v_call: TRBV4-2; cdr3_length: 16; clone_size: once; d_call: TRBD2; j_call: TRBJ2-1
cdr3_nt: TGCGCCAGCAGTTTCGACAGGGACTATGGCTACACCTTC; cdr3_aa: CASSFDRDYGYTF; v_call: TRBV5-1; cdr3_length: 13; clone_size: -; d_call: TRBD1; j_call: TRBJ1-2
cdr3_nt: TGTGCCAGCACTCGCGCAGGGGCTCAAACTGAAGCTTTCTTT; cdr3_aa: CASTRAGAQTEAFF; v_call: TRBV6-5; cdr3_length: 14; clone_size: -; d_call: -; j_call: TRBJ1-1